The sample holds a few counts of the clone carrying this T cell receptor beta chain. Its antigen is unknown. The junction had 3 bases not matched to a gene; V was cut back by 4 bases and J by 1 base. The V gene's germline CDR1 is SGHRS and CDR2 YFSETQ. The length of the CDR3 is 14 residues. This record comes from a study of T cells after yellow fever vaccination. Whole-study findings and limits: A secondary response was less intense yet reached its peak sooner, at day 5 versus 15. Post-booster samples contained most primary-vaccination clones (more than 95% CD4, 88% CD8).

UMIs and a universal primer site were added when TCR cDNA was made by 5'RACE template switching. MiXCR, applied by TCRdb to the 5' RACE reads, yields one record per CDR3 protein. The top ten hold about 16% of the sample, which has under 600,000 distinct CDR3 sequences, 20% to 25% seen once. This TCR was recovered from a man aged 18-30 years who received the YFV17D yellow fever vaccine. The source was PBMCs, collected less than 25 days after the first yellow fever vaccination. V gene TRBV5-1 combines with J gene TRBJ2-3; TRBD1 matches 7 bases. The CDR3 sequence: CASSHRGGTDTQYF. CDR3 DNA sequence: TGCGCCAGCAGCCACAGGGGTGGCACAGATACGCAGTATTTT.